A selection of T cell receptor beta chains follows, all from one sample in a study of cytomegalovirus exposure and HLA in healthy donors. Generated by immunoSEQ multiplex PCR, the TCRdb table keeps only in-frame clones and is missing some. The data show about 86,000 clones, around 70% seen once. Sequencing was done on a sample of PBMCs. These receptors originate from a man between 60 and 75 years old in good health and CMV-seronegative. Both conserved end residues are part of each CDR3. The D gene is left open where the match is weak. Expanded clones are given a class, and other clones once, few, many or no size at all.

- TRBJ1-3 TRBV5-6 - TGTGCCAGCACTAATGGGCAGCCTGGAAACACCATATATTTT CASTNGQPGNTIYF
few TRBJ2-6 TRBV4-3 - TGCGCCAGCAGCCAAGGGGAGGCCTCTGGGGCCAACGTCCTGACTTTC CASSQGEASGANVLTF
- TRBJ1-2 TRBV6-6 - TGTGCCAGCAGTAACAGGGTGAATTACACCTTC CASSNRVNYTF
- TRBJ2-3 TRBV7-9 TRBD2 TGTGCCAGCAGCAAGCTAGCGGGGGGGAGGGTCGGCACAGATACGCAGTATTTT CASSKLAGGRVGTDTQYF
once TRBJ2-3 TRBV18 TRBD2 TGTGCCAGCTCACGACTAGCGGGAGACGTTAGCACAGATACGCAGTATTTT CASSRLAGDVSTDTQYF
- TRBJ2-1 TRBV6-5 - TGTGCCAGCAGTTACGAACCGGGGGTCTATGAGCAGTTCTTC CASSYEPGVYEQFF
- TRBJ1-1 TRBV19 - TGTGCCAGTAGCGTGACACCCCGGGGCACTGAAGCTTTCTTT CASSVTPRGTEAFF
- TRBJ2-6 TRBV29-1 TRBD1 TGCAGCGTGGCCGGGACAGGGGCCGGGGCCAACGTCCTGACTTTC CSVAGTGAGANVLTF
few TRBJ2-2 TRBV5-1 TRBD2 TGCGCCAGCAGCTTGTCGATTAGCGGGGGGACACAAGGGGAGCTGTTTTTT CASSLSISGGTQGELFF
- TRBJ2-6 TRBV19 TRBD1 TGTGCCAGTAGTATAAGGACAGGGGTCTATTCTGGGGCCAACGTCCTGACTTTC CASSIRTGVYSGANVLTF
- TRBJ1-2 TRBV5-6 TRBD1 TGTGCCAGCAGCTTGGGGGACAGGGTATTTGGCTACACCTTC CASSLGDRVFGYTF
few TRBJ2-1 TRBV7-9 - TGTGCCAGCGCCTCCGGAGGTTTATGGGGCAATGAGCAGTTCTTC CASASGGLWGNEQFF
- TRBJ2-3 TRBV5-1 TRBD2 TGCGCCAGCAGCTGGACTAGCGGGAGGGCCACAGATACGCAGTATTTT CASSWTSGRATDTQYF
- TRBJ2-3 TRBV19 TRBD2 TGTGCCAGTAGTATAAGTAGCGGGGGGCCCCCAGCAGATACGCAGTATTTT CASSISSGGPPADTQYF
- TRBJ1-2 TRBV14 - TGTGCCAGCAGCCCCTTTACAGGGCCCTATGGCTACACCTTC CASSPFTGPYGYTF
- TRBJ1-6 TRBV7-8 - TGTGCCAGCAGCCCCCAGGTTGCCGGCGATAATTCACCCCTCCACTTT CASSPQVAGDNSPLHF
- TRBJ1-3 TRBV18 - TGTGCCAGCTCACCATCGATGAGCTCTGGAAACACCATATATTTT CASSPSMSSGNTIYF
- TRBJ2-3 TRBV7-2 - TGTGCCAGCAGCTTGGACGGGGGAGGCACAGATACGCAGTATTTT CASSLDGGGTDTQYF
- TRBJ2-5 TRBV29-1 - TGCAGCGTTCGATACGGGCAAGAGACCCAGTACTTC CSVRYGQETQYF
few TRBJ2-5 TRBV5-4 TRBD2 TGTGCCAGCAGCTTGGAGGCTAGCGGGGGGCTCAAGTACTTC CASSLEASGGLKYF
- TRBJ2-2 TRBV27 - TGTGCCAGCAGATTACAGTTCCGCCCAAACACCGGGGAGCTGTTTTTT CASRLQFRPNTGELFF
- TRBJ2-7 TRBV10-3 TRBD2 TGTGCCATCAGTGATTCCATGGGACTAGCGGGGGACCCTTATGAGCAGTACTTC CAISDSMGLAGDPYEQYF
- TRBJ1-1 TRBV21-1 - TGTGCCAGCAGCAAATCGACAGCGGCTTTCTTT CASSKSTAAFF
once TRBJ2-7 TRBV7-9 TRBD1 TGTGCCAGCAGCTTAGGCACCGGACAGGGCGCTTTTGGGGAGCAGTACTTC CASSLGTGQGAFGEQYF
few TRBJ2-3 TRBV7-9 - TGTGCCAGCAGCCCGGGCACAGATACGCAGTATTTT CASSPGTDTQYF
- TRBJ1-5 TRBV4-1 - TGCGCCAGCAGCCAAGATGAAACAGGGAAAGGCAATCAGCCCCAGCATTTT CASSQDETGKGNQPQHF
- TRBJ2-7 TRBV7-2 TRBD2 TGTGCCAGCAGCTTAGTAGGGCGGGGGGGCGGCGACGAGCAGTACTTC CASSLVGRGGGDEQYF
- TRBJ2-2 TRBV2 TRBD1 TGTGCCAGCAGTCGAGACAGGGCTAAGAACACCGGGGAGCTGTTTTTT CASSRDRAKNTGELFF
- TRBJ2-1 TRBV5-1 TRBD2 TGCGCCAGCAGCTTTATAGAGCGGGGAGACAATGAGCAGTTCTTC CASSFIERGDNEQFF
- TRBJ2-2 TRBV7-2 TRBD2 TGTGCCAGCAGCCAGCGGGGAGCCAACACCGGGGAGCTGTTTTTT CASSQRGANTGELFF
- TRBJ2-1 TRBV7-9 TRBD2 TGTGCCAGCAGCTTCGGGCTAGCGGGAGCTGAGCAGTTCTTC CASSFGLAGAEQFF
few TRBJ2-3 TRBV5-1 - TGCGCCAGCAGCTTGTTTGGGGAGACAGATACGCAGTATTTT CASSLFGETDTQYF
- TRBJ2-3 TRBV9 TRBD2 TGTGCCAGCAGCGGACTAGCGGGAGGGATTCAGTATTTT CASSGLAGGIQYF
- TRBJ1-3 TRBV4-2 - TGTGCCAGCAGCCAAGGGACAGTTGGAAACACCATATATTTT CASSQGTVGNTIYF
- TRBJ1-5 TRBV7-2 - TGTGCCAGCAGCCAAACGCGGTGGCAGCCCCAGCATTTT CASSQTRWQPQHF